Below, 14 T cell receptor beta chains from the same sample are listed, as sequenced in a study of blood T cell repertoires in COVID-19. TCRdb's table, derived via immunoSEQ multiplex PCR, lists solely in-frame clones and lacks some. This table holds 95,000 to 110,000 clones, more than 70% found once. Material for sequencing was peripheral blood. These receptors were collected from a man in his fifties with active or convalescent COVID-19.

This rearrangement joins TRBV15 to TRBJ2-3, with 14 bases lining up with TRBD2. Germline CDR1 reads LNHNV; CDR2 reads YYDKDF (reference sequence). The CDR3 contains 17 residues. Trimming took 3 bases from V and 5 from J; bases not matched to a gene: 7. The CDR3 protein is CATSRPGLAGARDTQYF. The CDR3, as DNA: TGTGCCACCAGCAGGCCGGGACTAGCGGGAGCAAGAGATACGCAGTATTTT.

The rearrangement joins TRBV4-3 to TRBJ2-3; D is perhaps TRBD1 (7 bases). The germline V and J ends were trimmed by 0 bases and 2 bases, with 15 bases remaining between them. The CDR3 extends over 17 amino acids. Germline lookup yields CDR1 LGHNA and CDR2 YSLEER. The DNA for the CDR3 is TGCGCCAGCAGCCAAGAATGGAGGGGGCAATACACAGATACGCAGTATTTT. Encoded protein: CASSQEWRGQYTDTQYF.

This chain joins TRBV6-2 or TRBV6-3 and TRBJ1-4; D unresolved. Germline CDR1 and CDR2: MNHEY and SVGEGT. There are 15 residues in the CDR3. V was cut by 6 bases and J by 3 bases, with 14 bases left in between. CDR3 region: CASSDRRASNEKLFF. In DNA, the CDR3 is TGTGCCAGCAGCGACCGGAGGGCATCTAATGAAAAACTGTTTTTT.

The chain is built from TRBV3-1 (or the pseudogene TRBV3-2) and TRBJ2-1; 12 nucleotides match TRBD2. Germline V gene data show CDR1 as LGHDT and CDR2 as YNNKEL (reference sequence). The ends lost 3 bases at V and 8 bases at J; junction bases unmatched: 5. This CDR3 has 15 residues. In nucleotides, the CDR3 is TGTGCCAGCAGCCATGCTAGCGGGAGGGAGGATGAGCAGTTCTTC. The encoded protein is CASSHASGREDEQFF.

The chain uses TRBV28 and TRBJ1-4; D is unresolved. Germline V gene lookup returns CDR1 MDHEN and CDR2 SYDVKM. CDR3 length: 14 amino acids. V dropped 5 bases and J dropped 4 bases, with 11 bases sitting between them. The CDR3 region is CASSLDTGNEKLFF. The CDR3 bases are TGTGCCAGCAGTCTCGATACGGGTAATGAAAAACTGTTTTTT. Drawing the rest from reference TRBV28 and TRBJ1-4, the complete variable domain is DVKVTQSSRYLVKRTGEKVFLECVQDMDHENMFWYRQDPGLGLRLIYFSYDVKMKEKGDIPEGYSVSREKKERFSLILESASTNQTSMYLCASSLDTGNEKLFFGSGTQLSVL.

This clone was seen only once. The chain is built from TRBV4-1 and TRBJ2-1; 13 bases align to TRBD2. V gave up 0 bases and J gave up 4 bases; unmatched junction bases: 9. CDR3 length: 19 residues. The germline CDR1 and CDR2 sequences are MGHRA and YSYEKL. The chain's CDR3 is CASSQEGGLAGEGYNEQFF. CDR3 in DNA: TGCGCCAGCAGCCAAGAAGGAGGACTAGCGGGAGAGGGTTACAATGAGCAGTTCTTC.

The rearrangement uses TRBV28 and TRBJ1-2; no reliable D call. The CDR3 consists of 13 residues. Germline V gene sequence: CDR1 MDHEN, CDR2 SYDVKM. V shed 7 bases and J shed 3 bases, with 12 bases lying between them. The CDR3 DNA is TGTGCCAGCATCGGAGGGAGGGACTATGGCTACACCTTC. This encodes CASIGGRDYGYTF.

This sequence joins TRBV2 and TRBJ1-5; 9 positions agree with TRBD1. The CDR3 runs to 15 residues. Germline CDR1 and CDR2: SNHLY and FYNNEI. V shed 6 bases and J 4 bases; nucleotides not matched to a gene: 7. The CDR3 loop is CASREGQGVNQPQHF. In DNA form, the CDR3 reads TGTGCCAGCAGAGAGGGACAGGGAGTGAATCAGCCCCAGCATTTT.

The sample holds one count of this clone. V gene TRBV5-8 combines with J gene TRBJ2-3; 7 bases are shared with TRBD2. Germline loops: CDR1 SGHTS, CDR2 YDEGEE. V lost 4 bases, J lost 3 bases, and 17 bases stayed unmatched. CDR3 length: 18 amino acids. The CDR3, as DNA: TGTGCCAGCAGCCGCGCCCTGACGGGCGGGAGAGGGACAGATACGCAGTATTTT. Translation gives CASSRALTGGRGTDTQYF.

This rearrangement joins TRBV6-1 to TRBJ2-4, with a possible D match to TRBD2 (7 bases). The germline CDR1 and CDR2 sequences are MNHNS and SASEGT. The CDR3 is made up of 15 amino acids. Trimming shortened V by 1 base and J by 8 bases, and 15 bases separated the two germline ends. CDR3 in DNA: TGTGCCAGCAGTGAAGGGGGAGGGGGGCTGGACATTCAGTACTTC. It encodes CASSEGGGGLDIQYF.

This rearrangement joins TRBV2 to TRBJ2-6; TRBD1 agrees at 7 bases. The germline gives CDR1 SNHLY, CDR2 FYNNEI. Trimming took 9 bases from V and 4 from J; bases not matched to a gene: 6. The CDR3 is made up of 14 amino acids. DNA of the CDR3: TGTGCCAGTGACAGGGATCCGGGGGCCAACGTCCTGACTTTC. Translating it yields CASDRDPGANVLTF.

This chain uses TRBV13 with TRBJ2-1; no definite D call. Trimming shortened V by 4 bases and J by 6 bases, and 10 bases separated the two germline ends. Germline V gene lookup returns CDR1 PRHDT and CDR2 FYEKMQ (reference sequence). CDR3 length: 13 residues. The CDR3 here is CASSSPAFNEQFF. In DNA, the CDR3 is TGTGCCAGCAGCTCGCCCGCGTTCAATGAGCAGTTCTTC.

The V gene is TRBV4-1, the J gene TRBJ2-7; D possibly corresponds to TRBD1 (6 bases). Germline CDR1 is MGHRA and CDR2 is YSYEKL. The CDR3 totals 16 residues. Deletions cut 4 bases from V and 5 bases from J, with 21 bases between. The CDR3 sequence is CASSLSWDKRSHEQYF. DNA of the CDR3: TGCGCCAGCAGCCTCTCTTGGGACAAGAGGAGCCACGAGCAGTACTTC.

The CDR3 region is CASSSTEGTEAFF. DNA for the CDR3: TGTGCCAGCTCATCGACCGAGGGTACTGAAGCTTTCTTT. J is TRBJ1-1 and V is TRBV18; D is uncertain. This CDR3 region has 13 residues. Germline CDR1 is KGHSH and CDR2 is LQKENI. Trimming took off 5 bases at V and 5 bases at J, with 12 bases between the two ends.